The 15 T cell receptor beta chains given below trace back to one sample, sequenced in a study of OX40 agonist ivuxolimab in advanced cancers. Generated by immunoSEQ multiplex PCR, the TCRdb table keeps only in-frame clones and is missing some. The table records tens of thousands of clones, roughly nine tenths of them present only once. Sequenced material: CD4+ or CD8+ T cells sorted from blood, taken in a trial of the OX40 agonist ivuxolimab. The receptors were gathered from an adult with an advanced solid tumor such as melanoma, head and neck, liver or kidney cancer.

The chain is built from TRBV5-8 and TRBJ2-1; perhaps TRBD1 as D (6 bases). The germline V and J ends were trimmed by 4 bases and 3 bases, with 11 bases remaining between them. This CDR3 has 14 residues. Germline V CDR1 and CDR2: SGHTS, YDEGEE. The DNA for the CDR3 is TGTGCCAGCAGCCGGCCGGACAGCTACAATGAGCAGTTCTTC. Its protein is CASSRPDSYNEQFF.

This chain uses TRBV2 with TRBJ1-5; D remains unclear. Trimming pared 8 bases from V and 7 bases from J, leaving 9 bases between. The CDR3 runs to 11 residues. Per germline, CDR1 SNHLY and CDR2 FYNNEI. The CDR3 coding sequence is TGTGCCAGCGGGATCAGGCAGCCCCAGCATTTT. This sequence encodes CASGIRQPQHF. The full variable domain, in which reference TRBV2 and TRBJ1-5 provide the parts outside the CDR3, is EPEVTQTPSHQVTQMGQEVILRCVPISNHLYFYWYRQILGQKVEFLVSFYNNEISEKSEIFDDQFSVERPDGSNFTLKIRSTKLEDSAMYFCASGIRQPQHFGDGTRLSIL.

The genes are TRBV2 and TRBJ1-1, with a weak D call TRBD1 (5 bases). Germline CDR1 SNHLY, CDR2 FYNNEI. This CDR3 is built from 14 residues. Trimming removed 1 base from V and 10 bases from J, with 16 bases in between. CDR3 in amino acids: CASSEESWGLGAFF. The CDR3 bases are TGTGCCAGCAGTGAAGAGAGTTGGGGACTGGGAGCTTTCTTT.

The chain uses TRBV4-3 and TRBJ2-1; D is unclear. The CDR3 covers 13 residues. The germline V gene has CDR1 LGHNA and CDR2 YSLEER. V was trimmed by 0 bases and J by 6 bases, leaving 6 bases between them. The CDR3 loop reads CASSQELANEQFF. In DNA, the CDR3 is TGCGCCAGCAGCCAAGAACTGGCCAATGAGCAGTTCTTC.

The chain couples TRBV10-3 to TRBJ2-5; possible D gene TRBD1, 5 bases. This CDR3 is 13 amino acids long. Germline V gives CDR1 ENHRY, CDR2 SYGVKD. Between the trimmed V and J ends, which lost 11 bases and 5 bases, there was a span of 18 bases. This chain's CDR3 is CAVVPRVGETQYF. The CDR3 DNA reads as TGTGCCGTCGTGCCCAGGGTTGGGGAGACCCAGTACTTC.

As DNA, the CDR3 is TGTGCCAGCAGCTTGGGAGGGGGTAACTATGGCTACACCTTC. This codes for CASSLGGGNYGYTF. The chain combines TRBV5-4 with TRBJ1-2, with D perhaps TRBD1 (6 bases). The CDR3 loop spans 14 amino acids. V was shortened by 0 bases and J by 1 base, with 7 bases between the two germline ends. Germline assignment: CDR1 SGHNT and CDR2 YYREEE (reference sequence).

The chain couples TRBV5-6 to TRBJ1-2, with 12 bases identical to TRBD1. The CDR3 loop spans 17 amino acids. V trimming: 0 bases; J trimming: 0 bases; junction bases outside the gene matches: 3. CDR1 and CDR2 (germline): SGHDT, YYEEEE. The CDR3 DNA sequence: TGTGCCAGCAGCTTGGTGGGACAGGGGGCCTCTAACTATGGCTACACCTTC. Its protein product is CASSLVGQGASNYGYTF.

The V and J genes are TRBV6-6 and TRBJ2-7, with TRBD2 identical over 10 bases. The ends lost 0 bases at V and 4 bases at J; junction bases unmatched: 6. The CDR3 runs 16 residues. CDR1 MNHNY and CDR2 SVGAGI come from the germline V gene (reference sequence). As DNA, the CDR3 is TGTGCCAGCAGTTACTCTCAACGACTAGCGGGTTACGAGCAGTACTTC. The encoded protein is CASSYSQRLAGYEQYF.

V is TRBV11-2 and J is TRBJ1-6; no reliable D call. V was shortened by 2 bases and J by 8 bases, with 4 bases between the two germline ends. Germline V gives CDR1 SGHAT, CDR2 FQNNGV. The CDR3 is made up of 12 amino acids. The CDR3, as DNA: TGTGCCAGCAGCTTACTGGATTCACCCCTCCACTTT. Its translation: CASSLLDSPLHF.

The DNA of the CDR3 is TGTGCCAGTAGCAAGGGACAGGGGCCCTACGAGCAGTACTTC. Amino acids: CASSKGQGPYEQYF. The V call is TRBV19, the J call TRBJ2-7; 10 bases map to TRBD1. With V trimmed by 6 bases and J by 2 bases, 4 bases remained unmatched. CDR1 is LNHDA and CDR2 is SQIVND in the germline V gene (reference sequence). The CDR3 length is 14 residues.

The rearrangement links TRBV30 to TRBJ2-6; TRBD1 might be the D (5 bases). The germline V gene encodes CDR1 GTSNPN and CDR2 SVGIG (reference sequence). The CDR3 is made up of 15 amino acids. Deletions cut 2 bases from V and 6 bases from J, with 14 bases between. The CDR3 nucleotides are TGTGCCTGGAGTTTGGGGCGGCGGTCGGCCAACGTCCTGACTTTC. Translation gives CAWSLGRRSANVLTF. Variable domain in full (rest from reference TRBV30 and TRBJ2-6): SQTIHQWPATLVQPVGSPLSLECTVEGTSNPNLYWYRQAAGRGLQLLFYSVGIGQISSEVPQNLSASRPQDRQFILSSKKLLLSDSGFYLCAWSLGRRSANVLTFGAGSRLTVL.

The CDR3 sequence: CASSLDGTQETQYF. Here the CDR3 DNA reads TGTGCCAGCAGCTTAGATGGGACCCAAGAGACCCAGTACTTC. The gene calls are TRBV7-9 and TRBJ2-5; D may be TRBD1 or TRBD2 (5 bases each). The V gene's germline CDR1 is SEHNR and CDR2 FQNEAQ (reference sequence). V was shortened by 1 base and J by 1 base, with 7 bases between the two germline ends. The length of the CDR3 is 14 residues.

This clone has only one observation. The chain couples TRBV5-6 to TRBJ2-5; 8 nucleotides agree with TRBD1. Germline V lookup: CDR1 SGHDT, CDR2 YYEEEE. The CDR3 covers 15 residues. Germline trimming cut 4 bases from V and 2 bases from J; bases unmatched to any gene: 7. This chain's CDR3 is CASSPTGTGQETQYF. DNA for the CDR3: TGTGCCAGCAGCCCCACCGGGACAGGACAAGAGACCCAGTACTTC.

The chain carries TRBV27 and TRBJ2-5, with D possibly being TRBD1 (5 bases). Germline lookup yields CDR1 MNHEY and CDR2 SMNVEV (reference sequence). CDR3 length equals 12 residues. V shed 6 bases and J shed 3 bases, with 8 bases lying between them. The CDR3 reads CASSLTEETQYF. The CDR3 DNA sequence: TGTGCCAGCAGCCTGACAGAAGAGACCCAGTACTTC.

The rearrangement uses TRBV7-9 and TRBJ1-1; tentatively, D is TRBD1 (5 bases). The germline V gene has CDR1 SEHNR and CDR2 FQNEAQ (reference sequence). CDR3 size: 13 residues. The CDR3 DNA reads TGTGCAGTCGGGGGTTCCATGAACACTGAAGCTTTCTTT. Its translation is CAVGGSMNTEAFF.